This TCR beta chain was captured by sequencing in a study of T-cell memory formation after mild COVID-19. The overall study: Among the donors, TCR clusters were largely specific to each donor. Whole-study results and caveats: Among contracting clones, CD4+ were mainly CM/EM and CD8+ enriched in EMRA. Balance between CD4 and CD8 was seen in clones contracting day 15 to 85, and a CD4+ lean was seen in later expanders.

5'RACE primed at constant segments yielded TCR alpha and TCR beta cDNA libraries bearing sample barcodes and UMIs. Each CDR3 protein gets one entry after TCRdb re-called the 5' RACE reads with MiXCR. In the table there are a few hundred thousand distinct CDR3 sequences, approximately 8.4% of which are singletons. This clonotype has only a few counts. The antigen remains unidentified. CDR1 SGHAT and CDR2 FQNNGV come from the germline V gene. This CDR3 comprises 16 residues. V shed 3 bases and J 1 base; nucleotides not matched to a gene: 3. This clonotype was sampled from a man between 18 and 29 years old who had mild COVID-19 (a few samples of this study predate the infection). Cell type and time point are not known. The sample was PBMCs or a T cell subset sorted from them (not recorded which). The V call is TRBV11-2, the J call TRBJ2-3; 11 bases align to TRBD2. The CDR3 here is CASSFQLAGGTDTQYF. DNA of the CDR3: TGTGCCAGCAGCTTCCAACTAGCGGGGGGCACAGATACGCAGTATTTT.